This T cell receptor (beta chain) was observed in a study of T cells in Graves' hyperthyroidism and ophthalmopathy. This clonotype came up once. No antigen is known for it. Used for diagnoses were clinical symptoms, serum thyroxine and TRAb, thyroid ultrasound and orbital computed tomography. Authors of the study amplified TCR beta CDR3 regions from RNA transcripts. The TCR CDR3 first-round RT-PCR relied on the HTBI primer set. Each CDR3 protein gets one entry after TCRdb re-called the multiplex PCR reads with MiXCR. This table has about 720,000 distinct CDR3 sequences, about 17% appearing once. Study-level results: Ophthalmopathy was identified by the model a median around 5.9 months ahead of onset.

CDR3 length: 15 residues. Trimming shortened V by 2 bases and J by 0 bases, and 10 bases separated the two germline ends. The germline V gene encodes CDR1 MGHRA and CDR2 YSYEKL. The sequence was obtained from a woman aged 45-65 years with Graves' hyperthyroidism that later progressed to Graves' ophthalmopathy. Sequencing was carried out using blood. The chain combines TRBV4-1 with TRBJ1-1, with D possibly being TRBD1 (5 bases). The CDR3 region is CASSQLDNMNTEAFF. The CDR3 DNA is TGCGCCAGCAGCCAATTGGACAATATGAACACTGAAGCTTTCTTT.